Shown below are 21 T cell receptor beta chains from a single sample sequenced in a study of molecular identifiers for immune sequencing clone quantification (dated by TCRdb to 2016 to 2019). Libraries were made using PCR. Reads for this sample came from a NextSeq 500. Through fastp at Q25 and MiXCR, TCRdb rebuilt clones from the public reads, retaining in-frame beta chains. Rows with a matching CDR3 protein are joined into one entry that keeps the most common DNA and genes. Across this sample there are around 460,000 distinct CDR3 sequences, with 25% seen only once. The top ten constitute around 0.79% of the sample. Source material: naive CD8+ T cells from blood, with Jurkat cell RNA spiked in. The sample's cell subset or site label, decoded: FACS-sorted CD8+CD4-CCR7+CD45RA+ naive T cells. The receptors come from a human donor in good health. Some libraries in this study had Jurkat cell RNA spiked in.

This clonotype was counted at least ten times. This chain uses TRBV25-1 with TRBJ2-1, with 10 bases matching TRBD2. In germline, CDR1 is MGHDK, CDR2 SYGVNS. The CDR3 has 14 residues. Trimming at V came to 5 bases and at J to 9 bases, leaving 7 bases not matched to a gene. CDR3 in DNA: TGTGCCAGCAGTATCAGCGGGGGGGCGGTTGAGCAGTTCTTC. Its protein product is CASSISGGAVEQFF. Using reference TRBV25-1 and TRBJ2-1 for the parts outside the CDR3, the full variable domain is EADIYQTPRYLVIGTGKKITLECSQTMGHDKMYWYQQDPGMELHLIHYSYGVNSTEKGDLSSESTVSRIRTEHFPLTLESARPSHTSQYLCASSISGGAVEQFFGPGTRLTVL.

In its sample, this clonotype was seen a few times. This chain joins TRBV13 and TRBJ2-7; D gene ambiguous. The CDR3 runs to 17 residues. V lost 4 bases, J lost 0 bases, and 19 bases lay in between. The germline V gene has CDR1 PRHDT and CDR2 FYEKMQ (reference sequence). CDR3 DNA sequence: TGTGCCAGCAGCTCCACCTCGAGGAGCGCTAGCTCCTACGAGCAGTACTTC. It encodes CASSSTSRSASSYEQYF.

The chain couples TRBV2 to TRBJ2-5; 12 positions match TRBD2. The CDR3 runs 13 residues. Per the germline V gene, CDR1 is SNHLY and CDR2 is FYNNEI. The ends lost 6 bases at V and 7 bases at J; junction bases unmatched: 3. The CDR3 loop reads CASSGLAGLTQYF. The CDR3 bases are TGTGCCAGCAGCGGACTAGCGGGGTTGACCCAGTACTTC.

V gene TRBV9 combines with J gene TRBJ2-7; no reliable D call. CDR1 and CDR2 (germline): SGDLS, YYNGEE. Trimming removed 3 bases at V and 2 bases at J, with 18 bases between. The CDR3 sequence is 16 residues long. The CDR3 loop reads CASSATPQINAYEQYF. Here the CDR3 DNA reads TGTGCCAGCAGCGCGACGCCCCAGATTAATGCCTACGAGCAGTACTTC. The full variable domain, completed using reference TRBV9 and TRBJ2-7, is DSGVTQTPKHLITATGQRVTLRCSPRSGDLSVYWYQQSLDQGLQFLIQYYNGEERAKGNILERFSAQQFPDLHSELNLSSLELGDSALYFCASSATPQINAYEQYFGPGTRLTVT.

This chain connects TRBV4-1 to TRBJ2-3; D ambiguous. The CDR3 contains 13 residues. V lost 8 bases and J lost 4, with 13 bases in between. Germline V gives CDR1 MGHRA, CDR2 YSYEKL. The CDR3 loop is CASGRSPADTQYF. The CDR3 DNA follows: TGCGCCAGCGGTAGGAGTCCCGCAGATACGCAGTATTTT.

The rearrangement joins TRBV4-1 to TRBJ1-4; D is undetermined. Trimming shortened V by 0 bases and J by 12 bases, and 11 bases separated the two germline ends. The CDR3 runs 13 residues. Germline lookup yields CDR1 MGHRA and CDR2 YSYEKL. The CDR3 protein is CASSQEGWWELFF. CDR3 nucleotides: TGCGCCAGCAGCCAAGAGGGGTGGTGGGAACTGTTTTTT.

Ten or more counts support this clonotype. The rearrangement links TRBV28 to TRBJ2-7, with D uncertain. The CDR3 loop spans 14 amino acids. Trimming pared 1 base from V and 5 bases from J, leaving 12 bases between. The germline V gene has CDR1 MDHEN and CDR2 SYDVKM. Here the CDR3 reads CASSLLGFTDEQYF. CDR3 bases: TGTGCCAGCAGTTTATTAGGGTTCACCGACGAGCAGTACTTC.

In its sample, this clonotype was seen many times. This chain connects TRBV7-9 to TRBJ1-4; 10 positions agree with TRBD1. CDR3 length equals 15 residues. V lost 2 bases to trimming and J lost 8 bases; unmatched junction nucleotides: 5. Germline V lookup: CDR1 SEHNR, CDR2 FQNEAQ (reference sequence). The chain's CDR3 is CASSLSGQGYEKLFF. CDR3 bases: TGTGCCAGCAGCTTATCGGGACAGGGGTACGAAAAACTGTTTTTT.

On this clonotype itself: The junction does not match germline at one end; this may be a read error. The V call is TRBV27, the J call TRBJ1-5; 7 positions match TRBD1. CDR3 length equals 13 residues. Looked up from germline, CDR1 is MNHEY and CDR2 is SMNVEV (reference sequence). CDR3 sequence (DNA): TGTGCCAGCAGTTTAAGGGGGCCGCAGCCCCAGCAGTTT. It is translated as CASSLRGPQPQQF.

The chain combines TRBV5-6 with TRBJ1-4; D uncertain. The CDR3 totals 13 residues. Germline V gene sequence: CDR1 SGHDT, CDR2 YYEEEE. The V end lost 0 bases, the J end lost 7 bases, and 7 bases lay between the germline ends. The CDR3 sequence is CASSLGRGEKLFF. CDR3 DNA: TGTGCCAGCAGCTTGGGTCGGGGTGAAAAACTGTTTTTT.

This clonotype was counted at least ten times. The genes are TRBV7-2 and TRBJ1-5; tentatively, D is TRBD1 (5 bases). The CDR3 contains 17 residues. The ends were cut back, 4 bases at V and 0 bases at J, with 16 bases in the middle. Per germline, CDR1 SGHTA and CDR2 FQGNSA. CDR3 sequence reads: CASSSNPGAYSNQPQHF. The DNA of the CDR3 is TGTGCCAGCAGCTCAAACCCCGGGGCTTATAGCAATCAGCCCCAGCATTTT. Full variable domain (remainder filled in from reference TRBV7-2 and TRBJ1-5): GAGVSQSPSNKVTEKGKDVELRCDPISGHTALYWYRQSLGQGLEFLIYFQGNSAPDKSGLPSDRFSAERTGGSVSTLTIQRTQQEDSAVYLCASSSNPGAYSNQPQHFGDGTRLSIL.

The DNA of the CDR3 is TGTGCCAGTAGTACGGGTACCCCTTTCCTCAATGAGCAGTTCTTC. Encoded protein: CASSTGTPFLNEQFF. V usage is TRBV19 and J usage is TRBJ2-1; no clear D gene. This CDR3 has 15 residues. Germline lookup yields CDR1 LNHDA and CDR2 SQIVND (reference sequence). V lost 4 bases and J lost 6, with 16 bases in between. Full variable domain (missing parts from reference TRBV19 and TRBJ2-1): DGGITQSPKYLFRKEGQNVTLSCEQNLNHDAMYWYRQDPGQGLRLIYYSQIVNDFQKGDIAEGYSVSREKKESFPLTVTSAQKNPTAFYLCASSTGTPFLNEQFFGPGTRLTVL.

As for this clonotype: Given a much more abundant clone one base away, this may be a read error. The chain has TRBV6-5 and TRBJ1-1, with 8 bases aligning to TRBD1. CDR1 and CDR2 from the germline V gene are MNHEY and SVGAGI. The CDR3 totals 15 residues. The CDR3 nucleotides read TGTGCCGGCAGCTCCCCCGGACAGGGCGGCGCTGAAGCTTTCTTC. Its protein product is CAGSSPGQGGAEAFF.

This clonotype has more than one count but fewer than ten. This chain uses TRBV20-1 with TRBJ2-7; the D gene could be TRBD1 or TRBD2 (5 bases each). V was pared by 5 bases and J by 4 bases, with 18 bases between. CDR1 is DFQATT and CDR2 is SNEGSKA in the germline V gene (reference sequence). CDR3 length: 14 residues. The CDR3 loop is CSAPDGTDVYEQYF. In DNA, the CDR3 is TGCAGTGCTCCCGACGGGACCGATGTATACGAGCAGTACTTC.

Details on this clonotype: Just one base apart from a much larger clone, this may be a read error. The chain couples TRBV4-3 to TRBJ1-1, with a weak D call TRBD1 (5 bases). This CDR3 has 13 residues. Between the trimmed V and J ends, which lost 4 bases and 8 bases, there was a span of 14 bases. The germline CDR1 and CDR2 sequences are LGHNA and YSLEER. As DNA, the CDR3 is TGCGCCAGCAGCCCGAGCAGGGTGCGGGAAGCTTTCTTT. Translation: CASSPSRVREAFF.

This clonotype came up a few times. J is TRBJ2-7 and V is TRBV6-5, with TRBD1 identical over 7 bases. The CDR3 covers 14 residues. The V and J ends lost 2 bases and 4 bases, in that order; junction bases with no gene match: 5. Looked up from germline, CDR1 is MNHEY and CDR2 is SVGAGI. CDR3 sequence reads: CASSYQAGGYEQYF. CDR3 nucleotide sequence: TGTGCCAGCAGTTACCAGGCAGGGGGTTACGAGCAGTACTTC.

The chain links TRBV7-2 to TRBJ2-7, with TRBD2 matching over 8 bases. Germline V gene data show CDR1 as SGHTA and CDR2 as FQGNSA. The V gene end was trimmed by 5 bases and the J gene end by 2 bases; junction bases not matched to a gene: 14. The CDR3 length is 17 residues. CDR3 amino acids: CASSQQTGGAGAYEQYF. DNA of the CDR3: TGTGCCAGCAGCCAGCAAACGGGGGGGGCGGGAGCCTACGAGCAGTACTTC.

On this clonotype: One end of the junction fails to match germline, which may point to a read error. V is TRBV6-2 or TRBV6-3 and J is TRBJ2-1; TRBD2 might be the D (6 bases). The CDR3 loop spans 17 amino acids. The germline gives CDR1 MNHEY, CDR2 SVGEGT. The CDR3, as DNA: TGTGCCAGCAGTTACTTACTAGCAAGCAGCTCCTACATTGAGCAGTTCTTC. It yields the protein CASSYLLASSSYIEQFF.

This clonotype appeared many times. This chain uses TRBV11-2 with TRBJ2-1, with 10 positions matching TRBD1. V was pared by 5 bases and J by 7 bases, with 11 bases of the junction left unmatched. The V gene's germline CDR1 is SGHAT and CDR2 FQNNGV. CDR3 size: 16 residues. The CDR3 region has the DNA TGTGCCAGCAGCAACCCCGGGACAGGGGCCGGGAATGAGCAGTTCTTC. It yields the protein CASSNPGTGAGNEQFF.

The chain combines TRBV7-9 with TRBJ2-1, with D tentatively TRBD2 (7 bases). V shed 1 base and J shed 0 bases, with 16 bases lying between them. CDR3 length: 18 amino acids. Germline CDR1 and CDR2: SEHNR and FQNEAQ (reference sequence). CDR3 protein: CASSLEGGGLDSYNEQFF. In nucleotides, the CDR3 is TGTGCCAGCAGCTTAGAGGGGGGCGGACTAGACTCCTACAATGAGCAGTTCTTC. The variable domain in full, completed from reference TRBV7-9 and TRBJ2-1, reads DTGVSQNPRHKITKRGQNVTFRCDPISEHNRLYWYRQTLGQGPEFLTYFQNEAQLEKSRLLSDRFSAERPKGSFSTLEIQRTEQGDSAMYLCASSLEGGGLDSYNEQFFGPGTRLTVL.

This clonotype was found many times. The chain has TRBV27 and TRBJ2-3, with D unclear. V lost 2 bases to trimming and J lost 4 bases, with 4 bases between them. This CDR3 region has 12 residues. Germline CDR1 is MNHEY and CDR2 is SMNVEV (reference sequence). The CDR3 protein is CASSLTADTQYF. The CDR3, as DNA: TGTGCCAGCAGTTTAACCGCAGATACGCAGTATTTT.